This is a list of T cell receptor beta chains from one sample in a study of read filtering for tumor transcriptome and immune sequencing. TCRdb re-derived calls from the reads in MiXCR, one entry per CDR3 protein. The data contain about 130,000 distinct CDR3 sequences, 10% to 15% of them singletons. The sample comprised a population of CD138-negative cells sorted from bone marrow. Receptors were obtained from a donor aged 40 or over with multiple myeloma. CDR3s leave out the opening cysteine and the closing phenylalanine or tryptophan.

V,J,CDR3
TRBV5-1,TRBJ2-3,ASSKSGRAKDTQY
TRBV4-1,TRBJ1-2,ASSQDGDSLVSNYGYT
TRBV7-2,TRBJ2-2,ASSSSQSGVTGELF
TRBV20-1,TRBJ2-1,SARGESGPRDEQF
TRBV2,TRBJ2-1,ASSELGTGSSNEQF
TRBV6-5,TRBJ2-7,ASSFSGEYEQY
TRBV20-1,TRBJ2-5,SASLAEETQY
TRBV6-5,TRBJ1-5,ASSGDYNQPQH
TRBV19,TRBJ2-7,ASSIRAGNYEQY
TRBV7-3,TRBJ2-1,ASSGGGEARMDEQF
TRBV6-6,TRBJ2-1,ASSYPSGGADEQF
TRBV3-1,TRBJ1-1,ASSQGTQNTEAF
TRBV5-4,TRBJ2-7,ASSSPGLGGSSYEQY
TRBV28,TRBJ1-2,ASEGTDQSPNYGYT
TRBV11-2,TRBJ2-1,ASSSTLAGEQF
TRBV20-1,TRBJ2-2,SASGRATGELF
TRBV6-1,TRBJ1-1,ASSVMDVFIMNTEAF
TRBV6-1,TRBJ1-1,ASRDGTSLNTEAF
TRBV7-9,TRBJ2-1,ASSLIFQAGPSSYNEQF
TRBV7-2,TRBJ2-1,ASSLASTGGIAYNEQF
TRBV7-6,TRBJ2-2,ASGGQGRSGELF
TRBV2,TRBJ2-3,ASSPPGTSDYGQY
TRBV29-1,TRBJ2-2,SVQTLPDTGELF
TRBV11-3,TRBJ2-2,ASSSGTALTGELF
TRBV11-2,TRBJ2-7,ASSLGAGYSYEQY